This T cell receptor beta chain was identified in a study of OX40 agonist ivuxolimab in advanced cancers. Regarding the study in general: Ivuxolimab was a fully human IgG2 agonistic monoclonal antibody targeting the costimulatory receptor OX40 (CD134). The dose-escalation cohort was over 70% male with a mean age of about 60 years, ranging from about 23 to 85. Peripheral TCRbeta sequencing was intended to test whether TCR sequence diversity was altered and clonal T-cell expansion was caused by ivuxolimab. Intravenous ivuxolimab was administered to patients every 2 weeks at six dose levels: 0.01, 0.1, 0.3, 1.5, 3 and 10 mg/kg. The paper covers the monotherapy dose-escalation part of the phase I ivuxolimab trial, which included N = 52 patients. Among the roughly 52 dose-escalation patients, about 20 had hepatocellular carcinoma, around 15 melanoma, 9 renal cell carcinoma and 9 head and neck cancer. Partial responses were achieved by three dose-escalation patients, of whom one had hepatocellular carcinoma and two had cutaneous melanoma. Prior anti-PD-1, anti-PD-L1 or anti-CTLA-4 therapy was permitted, and 35% to 40% of dose-escalation patients had received checkpoint inhibitors. The paper's findings and limits, for the study overall: The antigen specificity of the peripheral T cells that underwent clonal expansion was not determined. At doses from 0.1 to 3.0 mg/kg, clonal expansion was seen in both CD4+ and CD8+ blood T cells between baseline and week 6. Partial responders in the 0.1-3.0 mg/kg groups had among the lowest normalized peripheral clonal expansion, especially among CD8+ T cells. After ivuxolimab, CD8+ T cells had more expanded clones than CD4+ T cells on average. Low levels of normalized T-cell clonal expansion were also seen in some patients who did not respond.

Patients with autoimmune disease history or receiving systemic immunosuppression were excluded from the trial. Peripheral blood for TCR sequencing was drawn from every dose cohort at baseline, at cycle 4 day 1 and at cycle 7 day 1. The samples were taken from a phase I, first-in-human, multicenter, open-label dose-escalation trial of ivuxolimab. The trial enrolled adults with locally advanced or metastatic head and neck squamous cell, hepatocellular, melanoma or renal cell carcinoma. Before TCR sequencing, CD4+ T cells and CD8+ T cells from peripheral blood were sorted into separate populations. On this clone: Its antigen remains unidentified. The record has no base qualities; no much larger clone is one base away.

V is clipped by 5 bases and J by 4 bases, and the sequence between their germline boundaries is 11 bases long. The CDR3, from cysteine to phenylalanine, totals 13 residues. Only CDR3 DNA is held: 39 bases, read in frame from base 1. Reading the germline V gene gives CDR1 SGHTA and CDR2 FQGTGA. Genomic DNA was extracted from sorted cells for sequencing of the TCRbeta CDR3 region. The immunoSEQ Assay was used to sequence the TCRbeta CDR3 regions. The source is immuneACCESS, and TCRdb retained only in-frame sequences with V and J called. Part of the clones is not carried over; for the studies checked, unresolved V genes explain less than half of this, and the remainder is unexplained. In all, the sample holds 10,000 or so clones, and approximately 80% of those were seen once. The ten largest account for roughly 15% of the sample.

This TCR was sampled from an adult with an advanced solid tumor such as melanoma, head and neck, liver or kidney cancer. The source was CD4+ or CD8+ T cells sorted from blood, collected in a trial of the OX40 agonist ivuxolimab. Recombination connected TRBV7-3 to TRBJ2-5, and possibly TRBD1, on 6 matching bases. Read as DNA, the sequence is TGTGCCAGCAGCGTGACAGGCGGAGAGACCCAGTACTTC. Translated, this is CASSVTGGETQYF.